The next 22 T cell receptor beta chains were all read from a single sample in a study of beta chain features in type 1 diabetes. Every bit of the isolated RNA underwent reverse transcription, so sequencing read expressed TCRB transcripts. Libraries were prepared by immunoSEQ multiplex PCR; TCRdb keeps only in-frame clonotypes and omits some of them. The sample holds about 150,000 clones, 7% to 10% seen once. Sequencing was carried out using central memory CD4+ T cells from blood. The source of these receptors is a man aged 18 to 29 in good health.

This rearrangement joins TRBV7-2 to TRBJ1-1; TRBD1 agrees at 7 bases. J lost 0 bases, V lost 6 bases, and 1 base had no gene match. Germline loops: CDR1 SGHTA, CDR2 FQGNSA. The CDR3 runs to 13 residues. CDR3 sequence: CASRTGMNTEAFF. In nucleotides, the CDR3 is TGTGCCAGCAGGACAGGGATGAACACTGAAGCTTTCTTT.

This clone appeared a few times. V gene TRBV6-6 combines with J gene TRBJ2-2; TRBD2 matches at 15 bases. Germline CDR1 reads MNHNY; CDR2 reads SVGAGI (reference sequence). The CDR3 has 15 residues. V shed 6 bases and J 6 bases; nucleotides not matched to a gene: 2. This CDR3 reads CASRRTSGRAGELFF. The CDR3, as DNA: TGTGCCAGCAGGCGGACTAGCGGGAGGGCCGGGGAGCTGTTTTTT.

This clone was detected only a few times. V gene TRBV4-1 combines with J gene TRBJ2-7; 10 nucleotides align to TRBD2. Germline V lookup: CDR1 MGHRA, CDR2 YSYEKL. The CDR3 loop spans 17 amino acids. V lost 4 bases and J lost 2; bases outside the gene matches: 11. CDR3 DNA: TGCGCCAGCAGCCGGAAGCCTGGTCTAGCGGGGGCCTACGAGCAGTACTTC. Translating it yields CASSRKPGLAGAYEQYF.

In this sample, this clone turned up a few times. The chain joins TRBV6-5 to TRBJ2-7; 7 positions match TRBD2. CDR1 and CDR2 (germline): MNHEY, SVGAGI. The CDR3 runs to 14 residues. V was pared by 5 bases and J by 2 bases, with 6 bases of the junction left unmatched. The CDR3 loop reads CASSGEGPTYEQYF. The CDR3 DNA reads as TGTGCCAGCAGTGGGGAGGGGCCAACCTACGAGCAGTACTTC.

This clone was recorded at least ten times. The chain couples TRBV18 to TRBJ1-5; D is unresolved. The germline V gene encodes CDR1 KGHSH and CDR2 LQKENI. The CDR3 contains 14 residues. With 0 bases removed from V and 4 bases from J, the gap between germline ends came to 7 bases. In DNA, the CDR3 is TGTGCCAGCTCACCACCTCGAGGGAATCAGCCCCAGCATTTT. This gives the protein CASSPPRGNQPQHF.

This clone has only a few counts. The V and J genes are TRBV7-2 and TRBJ2-1, with 10 bases aligning to TRBD2. Unmatched junction bases numbered 7, after V lost 2 bases and J lost 6 bases. This CDR3 contains 16 residues. Germline lookup yields CDR1 SGHTA and CDR2 FQGNSA. The CDR3 reads CASSLNSGGAVNEQFF. The DNA for the CDR3 is TGTGCCAGCAGCTTAAACAGCGGGGGGGCCGTCAATGAGCAGTTCTTC. The full variable domain, in which reference TRBV7-2 and TRBJ2-1 provide the parts outside the CDR3, is GAGVSQSPSNKVTEKGKDVELRCDPISGHTALYWYRQSLGQGLEFLIYFQGNSAPDKSGLPSDRFSAERTGGSVSTLTIQRTQQEDSAVYLCASSLNSGGAVNEQFFGPGTRLTVL.

CDR3 coding DNA: TGTGCCAGCAGCTCTTCCACAGGGGACGAGCAGTACTTC. Translation: CASSSSTGDEQYF. V and J are TRBV7-2 and TRBJ2-7; 7 bases are shared with TRBD1. Germline V gene data show CDR1 as SGHTA and CDR2 as FQGNSA. V was clipped by 4 bases and J by 5 bases; unmatched bases: 5. This CDR3 has 13 amino acids.

This clone was detected only a few times. The genes are TRBV28 and TRBJ2-5; maybe TRBD1 (6 bases). The CDR3 runs to 14 residues. Germline V gene data show CDR1 as MDHEN and CDR2 as SYDVKM. V dropped 5 bases and J dropped 2 bases, with 12 bases sitting between them. The CDR3 reads CASSPDRTQETQYF. CDR3 DNA sequence: TGTGCCAGCAGTCCGGACAGAACTCAAGAGACCCAGTACTTC. Complete variable domain (other parts from reference TRBV28 and TRBJ2-5): DVKVTQSSRYLVKRTGEKVFLECVQDMDHENMFWYRQDPGLGLRLIYFSYDVKMKEKGDIPEGYSVSREKKERFSLILESASTNQTSMYLCASSPDRTQETQYFGPGTRLLVL.

For this clone: A junction end diverges from the germline sequence, so it may reflect a read error. The same CDR3 can be traced to other DNA sequences in this sample. The chain is built from TRBV7-9 and TRBJ1-6, with D perhaps matching TRBD1 (5 bases). Germline CDR1 is SEHNR and CDR2 is FQNEAQ (reference sequence). The CDR3 length is 19 residues. Here the CDR3 reads CASSLARAAWDSYNSPLHF. CDR3 sequence (DNA): TGTGCCAGCAGCTTAGCGAGGGCAGCGTGGGACTCCTATAATTCCCCCCTCCACTTT.

This clone was recorded a few times. This sequence joins TRBV7-6 and TRBJ2-7; 7 bases fit TRBD1. The CDR3 is made up of 14 amino acids. The germline V gene encodes CDR1 SGHVS and CDR2 FNYEAQ. Germline trimming cut 5 bases from V and 1 base from J; bases unmatched to any gene: 5. The CDR3 protein is CASSPPGQSYEQYF. In DNA form, the CDR3 reads TGTGCCAGCAGCCCCCCGGGACAGTCCTACGAGCAGTACTTC.

The chain combines TRBV7-7 with TRBJ1-3; a possible D gene is TRBD1 (5 bases). The ends were cut back, 4 bases at V and 4 bases at J, with 17 bases in the middle. The germline V gene has CDR1 SSHAT and CDR2 FNYEAQ (reference sequence). This CDR3 is built from 16 residues. The CDR3 region has the DNA TGTGCCAGCAGCTCCCATTCGCAGGGATTAGGAAACACCATATATTTT. This sequence encodes CASSSHSQGLGNTIYF.

This clone was seen repeatedly, ten times or more. Here the CDR3 DNA reads TGTGCCAGCAGTGGACAGGGGGCTAATCAGCCCCAGCATTTT. Translating it yields CASSGQGANQPQHF. This chain uses TRBV25-1 with TRBJ1-5, with 10 nucleotides matching TRBD1. After removal of 4 bases from V and 4 bases from J, the junction contained 1 base not matched to a gene. There are 14 residues in the CDR3. Looked up from germline, CDR1 is MGHDK and CDR2 is SYGVNS.

This clone occurred a few times. The chain has TRBV19 and TRBJ1-4; D not certain. V was shortened by 3 bases and J by 7 bases, with 6 bases between the two germline ends. This CDR3 spans 12 amino acids. Germline V lookup: CDR1 LNHDA, CDR2 SQIVND (reference sequence). CDR3 sequence (DNA): TGTGCCAGTAGTATCCGTAGTGAAAAACTGTTTTTT. Translation: CASSIRSEKLFF. The full variable domain, its missing parts supplied by reference TRBV19 and TRBJ1-4, is DGGITQSPKYLFRKEGQNVTLSCEQNLNHDAMYWYRQDPGQGLRLIYYSQIVNDFQKGDIAEGYSVSREKKESFPLTVTSAQKNPTAFYLCASSIRSEKLFFGSGTQLSVL.

This rearrangement joins TRBV2 to TRBJ2-1, with a possible D match to TRBD2 (7 bases). V lost 6 bases and J 4 bases, leaving 13 bases between the germline ends. The CDR3 consists of 14 residues. Germline assignment: CDR1 SNHLY and CDR2 FYNNEI. Here the CDR3 reads CASRVGGAYNEQFF. The CDR3 region has the DNA TGTGCCAGCAGAGTAGGGGGGGCTTACAATGAGCAGTTCTTC.

This sequence joins TRBV9 and TRBJ2-7; 8 bases are a match to TRBD2. The junction had 14 bases not matched to a gene; V was cut back by 3 bases and J by 6 bases. CDR3 length equals 16 residues. The germline V gene has CDR1 SGDLS and CDR2 YYNGEE. The CDR3 here is CASSGHRTSPSGEQYF. CDR3 nucleotide sequence: TGTGCCAGCAGCGGGCACCGGACTAGCCCCTCGGGCGAGCAGTACTTC.

As DNA, the CDR3 is TGTGCCTGCGTACTTCGAAACTATGGCTACACCTTC. Its protein product is CACVLRNYGYTF. This rearrangement joins TRBV30 to TRBJ1-2; D not resolved. Trimming stripped 6 bases from V and 2 bases from J, with 10 bases between. Germline V gene sequence: CDR1 GTSNPN, CDR2 SVGIG (reference sequence). The CDR3 extends over 12 amino acids.

In its sample, this clone was seen many times. The chain uses TRBV28 and TRBJ2-5; D ambiguous. Trimming stripped 6 bases from V and 7 bases from J, with 6 bases between. Germline assignment: CDR1 MDHEN and CDR2 SYDVKM. This CDR3 has 10 residues. The chain's CDR3 is CASSSRTQYF. In nucleotides, the CDR3 is TGTGCCAGCAGCTCTCGGACCCAGTACTTC.

This clone has only a few counts. V is TRBV4-1 and J is TRBJ2-7; maybe TRBD2 (5 bases). With 4 bases removed from V and 6 bases from J, the gap between germline ends came to 16 bases. Germline-derived CDR1 and CDR2 are MGHRA and YSYEKL. This CDR3 region has 14 residues. The CDR3 nucleotides are TGCGCCAGCAGCCGTGACGGGGATTCGTCCGAGCAGTACTTC. Its translation: CASSRDGDSSEQYF.

The rearrangement links TRBV6-5 to TRBJ1-6; D uncertain. Trimming took off 2 bases at V and 6 bases at J, with 8 bases between the two ends. CDR1 MNHEY and CDR2 SVGAGI come from the germline V gene. The CDR3 runs 14 residues. The CDR3 coding sequence is TGTGCCAGCAGTTACCTCCAGGTTAATTCACCCCTCCACTTT. Protein product: CASSYLQVNSPLHF.

This clone was observed a handful of times. The DNA of the CDR3 is TGCAGCTCCGTCTATGGCTACACCTTC. It yields the protein CSSVYGYTF. The chain combines TRBV29-1 with TRBJ1-2; no clear D gene. CDR3 length: 9 amino acids. Germline CDR1 is SQVTM and CDR2 is ANQGSEA. Between the trimmed V and J ends, which lost 8 bases and 4 bases, there was a span of 5 bases.

This clone has just a few counts. The chain employs TRBV7-9 and TRBJ1-2; D may be TRBD1 (6 bases). Trimming shortened V by 3 bases and J by 4 bases, and 15 bases separated the two germline ends. This CDR3 region has 15 residues. CDR1 and CDR2 from the germline V gene are SEHNR and FQNEAQ (reference sequence). CDR3: CASSFAAGAAYGYTF. CDR3 in DNA: TGTGCCAGCAGCTTCGCCGCAGGGGCCGCCTATGGCTACACCTTC. Looking up the rest from reference TRBV7-9 and TRBJ1-2 gives the full variable domain: DTGVSQNPRHKITKRGQNVTFRCDPISEHNRLYWYRQTLGQGPEFLTYFQNEAQLEKSRLLSDRFSAERPKGSFSTLEIQRTEQGDSAMYLCASSFAAGAAYGYTFGSGTRLTVV.

This clone has ten or more counts. This rearrangement joins TRBV30 to TRBJ2-1; a weak D match, TRBD2 (5 bases). V was shortened by 5 bases and J by 0 bases, with 8 bases between the two germline ends. The germline V gene has CDR1 GTSNPN and CDR2 SVGIG (reference sequence). The CDR3 covers 13 residues. The CDR3 protein is CAWERNSYNEQFF. The CDR3 region has the DNA TGTGCCTGGGAGCGGAACTCCTACAATGAGCAGTTCTTC.